Listed here is a single TCR beta chain. Per the germline V gene, CDR1 is DFQATT and CDR2 is SNEGSKA (reference sequence). There are 15 residues in the CDR3. The junction had 6 bases not matched to a gene; V was cut back by 3 bases and J by 2 bases. As handled by the study authors: Reference gene primer amplification gave nucleated cell count estimates. The data were produced by immunoSEQ multiplex PCR, yet TCRdb's version contains in-frame clones alone and is incomplete. V and J calls and clone size are those listed in that table; D and trimming were worked out from the DNA. The sample includes more than 100,000 clones, around 81% seen only once; the top ten take 8.4%. These data belong to a study of blood T cell repertoires in COVID-19. Overall study context: Material from acute and convalescent COVID-19 was sourced from the United States, Italy and Spain. PBMCs, B-cell-depleted T cells, or T cells provided the cDNA or gDNA that made up the material.

This sequence originates from a woman aged 60 to 75 with active or convalescent COVID-19. Sequencing was done on a sample of peripheral blood. The chain has TRBV20-1 and TRBJ2-3; 9 bases line up with TRBD2. In nucleotides, the CDR3 is TGCAGTGCTAGTTTAGCGGGGGTGTCCACAGATACGCAGTATTTT. Translated, it gives CSASLAGVSTDTQYF.